This TCR beta chain derives from a study of cytomegalovirus exposure and HLA in healthy donors. Study results and limitations: Earlier analysis yielded a pattern in which most TCR beta V segments were productive about 87% or about 30% of the time. More than 15,000 TCR beta sequences were associated with HLA alleles at 0.05 false discovery rate in a later analysis. A classifier reportedly called cytomegalovirus status with high sensitivity and specificity.

Researchers ran the PCR with 60 Vbeta and 13 Jbeta primers. Sequenced by immunoSEQ multiplex PCR; TCRdb stores in-frame clones only, minus some. The sample has around 88,000 clones, around four fifths seen once. About this clone itself: Its antigen remains unknown. One end of the junction is discordant with germline, which a read error may explain.

The specimen sequenced was PBMCs. This receptor was taken from a woman between 40 and 55 years old in good health and CMV-seropositive.

CDR3: CASSLTSGSGETRYF. The CDR3 nucleotides read TGCGCCAGCAGCCTTACTAGCGGGAGTGGAGAGACCCGGTACTTC. The gene calls are TRBV5-1 and TRBJ2-5; 11 positions match TRBD2. The CDR3 contains 15 residues. Germline CDR1 is SGHRS and CDR2 is YFSETQ.